The 23 T cell receptor beta chains below come from one sample, sequenced in a study of shared clonotypes between healthy human individuals. This table comes from immunoSEQ multiplex PCR, and its TCRdb copy is limited to in-frame clones, with some not included. The data show 2 million to 2.5 million clones, 80% to 95% seen once. The sequencing input was naive CD4+ T cells from PBMCs. Specified subset: CD45RA+ positively selected. These receptors were obtained from a young man in good health. Some clones in this sample may be carry-over from other donors' samples.

The chain has TRBV6-5 and TRBJ2-4, with D possibly matching TRBD1 (6 bases). The V end lost 6 bases, the J end lost 3 bases, and 12 bases lay between the germline ends. Per germline, CDR1 MNHEY and CDR2 SVGAGI. This CDR3 has 14 amino acids. The CDR3 DNA reads as TGTGCCAGCAGCCACAGGGTCGACAAAAACATTCAGTACTTC. Residues: CASSHRVDKNIQYF.

Comment on this clone: In the same sample, other DNA sequences code for this CDR3. The rearrangement links TRBV7-9 to TRBJ2-5; D call uncertain. The CDR3 totals 11 residues. In germline, CDR1 is SEHNR, CDR2 FQNEAQ (reference sequence). Between the trimmed V and J ends, which lost 5 bases and 5 bases, there was a span of 6 bases. CDR3 DNA: TGTGCCAGCAGCCTTCAGGAGACCCAGTACTTC. Residues: CASSLQETQYF.

The gene calls are TRBV5-1 and TRBJ2-5, with 8 bases identical to TRBD1. Trimming cost V 7 bases and J 5 bases; bases outside gene matches: 13. This CDR3 spans 15 amino acids. Germline assignment: CDR1 SGHRS and CDR2 YFSETQ. CDR3 DNA sequence: TGCGCCAGCTATAATGGTGACAGGGGTTCGGAGACCCAGTACTTC. Translation gives CASYNGDRGSETQYF.

About this clone itself: It is unclear where the CDR3 begins or ends on the DNA, so no DNA is shown, and the CDR3 is as TCRdb lists it. The gene calls are TRBV5-1 and TRBJ2-5; the table's D call of TRBD1 was not tested on the DNA. Germline CDR1 is SGHRS and CDR2 is YFSETQ. The CDR3 is 20 residues long, ends included. CDR3 in amino acids: CASSLAGGRDPVLRRGTQYF.

The gene calls are TRBV6-5 and TRBJ2-7, with 10 bases identical to TRBD2. From germline, CDR1 is MNHEY and CDR2 SVGAGI. V lost 5 bases and J lost 2; bases outside the gene matches: 3. This CDR3 is built from 14 residues. The CDR3 spells CASSRTSGAYEQYF. As DNA, the CDR3 is TGTGCCAGCAGTCGAACTAGCGGGGCCTACGAGCAGTACTTC.

The V and J genes are TRBV11-1 and TRBJ2-7; D tentatively reads TRBD1 or TRBD2 (6 bases each). From germline, CDR1 is SGHAT and CDR2 FQDESV (reference sequence). Trimming stripped 3 bases from V and 7 bases from J, with 19 bases between. The CDR3 covers 15 residues. The CDR3 loop reads CASSFSGQRVQEQYF. The CDR3 DNA reads as TGTGCCAGCAGCTTCTCAGGACAGCGGGTCCAGGAGCAGTACTTC.

This clone was observed a few times. This rearrangement joins TRBV18 to TRBJ2-1, with 9 bases matching TRBD2. Germline values: CDR1 KGHSH, CDR2 LQKENI. Trimming at V came to 1 base and at J to 1 base, leaving 5 bases not matched to a gene. The CDR3 sequence is 17 residues long. The CDR3 region is CASSPLASGTSYNEQFF. The CDR3 nucleotides are TGTGCCAGCTCACCACTGGCTAGCGGGACGTCCTACAATGAGCAGTTCTTC. The variable domain in full, completed from reference TRBV18 and TRBJ2-1, reads NAGVMQNPRHLVRRRGQEARLRCSPMKGHSHVYWYRQLPEEGLKFMVYLQKENIIDESGMPKERFSAEFPKEGPSILRIQQVVRGDSAAYFCASSPLASGTSYNEQFFGPGTRLTVL.

V and J are TRBV10-1 and TRBJ2-5; D possibly corresponds to TRBD1 (6 bases). V was clipped by 7 bases and J by 9 bases, with 21 bases between them. CDR3 length: 14 amino acids. Germline V gene lookup returns CDR1 WNHNN and CDR2 SYGVQD (reference sequence). CDR3 coding DNA: TGCGCCAGCAAAATGAGGGGGTGCTTGGTTTCCCAGTACTTC. It codes for CASKMRGCLVSQYF.

J is TRBJ2-3 and V is TRBV11-2, with D unresolved. V was clipped by 5 bases and J by 2 bases, with 8 bases between them. The germline gives CDR1 SGHAT, CDR2 FQNNGV. The CDR3 is made up of 13 amino acids. Here the CDR3 reads CASSDRVTDTQYF. The CDR3 DNA follows: TGTGCCAGCAGCGATAGGGTCACAGATACGCAGTATTTT.

The chain recombines TRBV28 with TRBJ2-5; D is perhaps TRBD2 (6 bases). The end of the DNA is better explained by TRBJ2-7, so the J call may be wrong. The CDR3 totals 13 residues. CDR1 and CDR2 (germline): MDHEN, SYDVKM. The CDR3 coding sequence is TGTGCCACGGAGACGGGAGAGACCTACGAGCAGTACTTC. Amino acids: CATETGETYEQYF.

The chain recombines TRBV6-1 with TRBJ2-7; D remains ambiguous. Trimming pared 9 bases from V and 9 bases from J, leaving 15 bases between. The CDR3 is 11 amino acids. From germline, CDR1 is MNHNS and CDR2 SASEGT. In DNA, the CDR3 is TGTGCCAGTGTAGAGATACTCCTGCAGTACTTC. This translates into CASVEILLQYF.

This clone was found once. The gene calls are TRBV5-1 and TRBJ1-4, with TRBD1 matching 12 bases. This CDR3 spans 17 amino acids. Germline V gene data show CDR1 as SGHRS and CDR2 as YFSETQ. V lost 4 bases, J lost 8 bases, and 12 bases stayed unmatched. The CDR3 nucleotides are TGCGCCAGCAGCCAAAGCCCTCCGGGACAGGGGGCAGAAAAACTGTTTTTT. Protein sequence: CASSQSPPGQGAEKLFF.

This clone was detected only once. The chain combines TRBV7-3 with TRBJ1-1; D is possibly TRBD1 (6 bases). The V gene lost 2 bases and the J gene lost 11 bases, with 12 bases spanning the gap. CDR1 is SGHTA and CDR2 is FQGTGA in the germline V gene. The CDR3 has 12 residues. CDR3: CASSLAGGSAFF. CDR3 sequence (DNA): TGTGCCAGCAGCTTAGCCGGGGGCTCGGCTTTCTTT.

The V gene is TRBV28, the J gene TRBJ2-5; no firm D call. V gave up 6 bases and J gave up 5 bases, with 25 bases separating them. The CDR3 totals 17 residues. Germline loops: CDR1 MDHEN, CDR2 SYDVKM. In DNA form, the CDR3 reads TGTGCCAGCAGCTCGCGGACCGTCGGGTTGGGCCGGGAGACCCAGTACTTC. Its translation is CASSSRTVGLGRETQYF.

The rearrangement joins TRBV5-1 to TRBJ2-7; D gene ambiguous. Germline assignment: CDR1 SGHRS and CDR2 YFSETQ. V shed 4 bases and J shed 2 bases, with 13 bases lying between them. This CDR3 comprises 14 residues. The CDR3 sequence: CASSPVDLTYEQYF. CDR3 DNA: TGCGCCAGCAGCCCCGTCGACTTAACCTACGAGCAGTACTTC.

This sequence joins TRBV19 and TRBJ2-5; the match to TRBD2 covers 10 bases. This CDR3 spans 15 amino acids. Trimming removed 5 bases from V and 5 bases from J; junction bases left unmatched: 8. Germline V gene sequence: CDR1 LNHDA, CDR2 SQIVND (reference sequence). The CDR3: CASSPPSGSRETQYF. CDR3 DNA sequence: TGTGCCAGTAGTCCCCCTAGCGGGAGCAGGGAGACCCAGTACTTC.

This chain links TRBV4-1 with TRBJ2-7; no firm D call. Germline assignment: CDR1 MGHRA and CDR2 YSYEKL. The V end was cut by 1 base, the J end by 2 bases, with 12 bases between. CDR3 length: 15 amino acids. CDR3 region: CASSQAGVRAYEQYF. The CDR3, as DNA: TGCGCCAGCAGCCAAGCGGGTGTTAGGGCCTACGAGCAGTACTTC.

This sequence joins TRBV5-1 and TRBJ1-2, with D possibly matching TRBD1 (6 bases). With 4 bases removed from V and 1 base from J, the gap between germline ends came to 11 bases. Looked up from germline, CDR1 is SGHRS and CDR2 is YFSETQ. This CDR3 comprises 14 residues. CDR3 amino acids: CASSHTTGNYGYTF. The CDR3 DNA follows: TGCGCCAGCAGCCATACGACAGGTAACTATGGCTACACCTTC.

This clone was seen just once. The chain carries TRBV18 and TRBJ2-1; possibly TRBD1 for D (5 bases). Trimming cost V 3 bases and J 4 bases, with 16 bases left between them. Germline V gene sequence: CDR1 KGHSH, CDR2 LQKENI. CDR3 size: 16 residues. The CDR3 nucleotides read TGTGCCAGCTCACCCACAGGTTTCCCAATATACAATGAGCAGTTCTTC. This codes for CASSPTGFPIYNEQFF.

The chain joins TRBV5-5 to TRBJ2-7; D not certain. Germline CDR1 and CDR2: SGHKS and YYEKEE (reference sequence). The V end was cut by 3 bases, the J end by 2 bases, with 9 bases between. The CDR3 extends over 13 amino acids. The CDR3 DNA follows: TGTGCCAGCAGCTCTCCGGGTCCCTACGAGCAGTACTTC. This sequence encodes CASSSPGPYEQYF.

The chain is built from TRBV27 and TRBJ1-1; 7 nucleotides align to TRBD1. The V gene end was trimmed by 6 bases and the J gene end by 7 bases; junction bases not matched to a gene: 8. CDR1 is MNHEY and CDR2 is SMNVEV in the germline V gene (reference sequence). CDR3 length equals 13 residues. CDR3 coding DNA: TGTGCCAGCAGGGAAAGGGGGCGTGTTGAAGCTTTCTTT. This codes for CASRERGRVEAFF.

This chain links TRBV27 with TRBJ1-3; no firm D call. Germline V CDR1 and CDR2: MNHEY, SMNVEV (reference sequence). The ends were cut back, 8 bases at V and 9 bases at J, with 23 bases in the middle. The CDR3 is made up of 15 amino acids. This CDR3 is CASLKPGLREGTIYF. The CDR3 coding sequence is TGTGCCAGCCTTAAACCCGGACTGAGAGAGGGCACCATATATTTT.

The chain joins TRBV15 to TRBJ1-4; no clear D gene. The CDR3 has 14 residues. V was clipped by 6 bases and J by 4 bases, with 12 bases between them. Germline CDR1 and CDR2: LNHNV and YYDKDF (reference sequence). The CDR3 reads CATSPGGNNEKLFF. The DNA for the CDR3 is TGTGCCACCAGTCCGGGAGGGAATAATGAAAAACTGTTTTTT.